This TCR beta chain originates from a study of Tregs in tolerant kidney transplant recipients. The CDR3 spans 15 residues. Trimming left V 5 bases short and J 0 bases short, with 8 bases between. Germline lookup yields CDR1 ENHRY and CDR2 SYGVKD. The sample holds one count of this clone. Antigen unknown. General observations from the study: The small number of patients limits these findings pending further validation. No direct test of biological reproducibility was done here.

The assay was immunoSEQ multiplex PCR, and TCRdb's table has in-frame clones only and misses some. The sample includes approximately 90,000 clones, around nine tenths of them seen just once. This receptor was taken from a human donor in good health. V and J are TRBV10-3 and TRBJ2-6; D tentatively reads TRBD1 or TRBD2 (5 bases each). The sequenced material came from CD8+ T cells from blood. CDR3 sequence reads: CAISSGGSGANVLTF. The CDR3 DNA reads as TGTGCCATCAGTTCTGGGGGCTCTGGGGCCAACGTCCTGACTTTC.